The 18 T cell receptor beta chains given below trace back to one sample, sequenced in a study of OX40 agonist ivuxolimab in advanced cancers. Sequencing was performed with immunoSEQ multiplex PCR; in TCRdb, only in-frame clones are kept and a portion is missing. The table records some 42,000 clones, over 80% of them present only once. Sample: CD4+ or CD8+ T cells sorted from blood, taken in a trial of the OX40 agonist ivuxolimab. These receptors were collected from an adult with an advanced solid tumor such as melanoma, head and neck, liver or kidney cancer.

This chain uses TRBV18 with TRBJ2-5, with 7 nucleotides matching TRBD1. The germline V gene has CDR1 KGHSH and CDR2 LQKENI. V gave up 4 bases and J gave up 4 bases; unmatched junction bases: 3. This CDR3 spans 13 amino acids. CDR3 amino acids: CASSRGQPETQYF. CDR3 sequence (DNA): TGTGCCAGCTCACGGGGACAGCCAGAGACCCAGTACTTC.

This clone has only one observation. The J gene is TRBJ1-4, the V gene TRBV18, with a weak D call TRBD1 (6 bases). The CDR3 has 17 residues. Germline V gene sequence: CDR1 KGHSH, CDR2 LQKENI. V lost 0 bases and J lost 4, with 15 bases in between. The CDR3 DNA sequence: TGTGCCAGCTCACCACCTAAACAGGGAGAGGGTAATGAAAAACTGTTTTTT. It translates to CASSPPKQGEGNEKLFF.

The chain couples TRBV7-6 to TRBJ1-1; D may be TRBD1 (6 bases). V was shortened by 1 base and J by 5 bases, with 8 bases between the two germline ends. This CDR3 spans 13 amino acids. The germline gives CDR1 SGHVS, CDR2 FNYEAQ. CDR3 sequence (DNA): TGTGCCAGCAGCTTAGGGACAGTTACTGAAGCTTTCTTT. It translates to CASSLGTVTEAFF.

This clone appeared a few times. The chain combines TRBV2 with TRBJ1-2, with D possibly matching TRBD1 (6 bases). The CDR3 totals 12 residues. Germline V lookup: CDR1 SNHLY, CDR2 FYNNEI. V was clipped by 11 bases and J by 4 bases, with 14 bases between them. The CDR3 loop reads CALGAQSYGYTF. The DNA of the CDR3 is TGTGCCTTGGGGGCCCAAAGCTATGGCTACACCTTC.

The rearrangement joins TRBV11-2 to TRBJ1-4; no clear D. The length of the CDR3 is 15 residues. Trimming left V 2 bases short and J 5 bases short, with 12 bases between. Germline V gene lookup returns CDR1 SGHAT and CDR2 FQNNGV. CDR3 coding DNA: TGTGCCAGCAGCTTAAGTAGCGGCCAGAATGAAAAACTGTTTTTT. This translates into CASSLSSGQNEKLFF.

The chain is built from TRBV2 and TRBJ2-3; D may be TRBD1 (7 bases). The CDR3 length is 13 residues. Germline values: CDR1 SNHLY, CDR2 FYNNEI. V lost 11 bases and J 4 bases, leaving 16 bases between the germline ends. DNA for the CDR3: TGTGCCGGCCAGGGGGGTGGCTCAGATACGCAGTATTTT. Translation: CAGQGGGSDTQYF.

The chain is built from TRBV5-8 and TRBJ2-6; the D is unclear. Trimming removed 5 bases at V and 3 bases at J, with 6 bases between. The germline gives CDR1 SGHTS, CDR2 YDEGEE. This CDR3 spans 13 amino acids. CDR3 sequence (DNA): TGTGCCAGCAGGGTTCGTGGGGCCAACGTCCTGACTTTC. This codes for CASRVRGANVLTF.

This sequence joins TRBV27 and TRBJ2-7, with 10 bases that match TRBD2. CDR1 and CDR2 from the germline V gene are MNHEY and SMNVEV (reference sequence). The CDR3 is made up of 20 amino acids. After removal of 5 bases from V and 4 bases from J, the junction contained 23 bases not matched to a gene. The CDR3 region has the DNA TGTGCCAGCAGTCCTCCGGGACAGGAGGCCATAGCGGGAGGTGTTTACGAGCAGTACTTC. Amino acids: CASSPPGQEAIAGGVYEQYF.

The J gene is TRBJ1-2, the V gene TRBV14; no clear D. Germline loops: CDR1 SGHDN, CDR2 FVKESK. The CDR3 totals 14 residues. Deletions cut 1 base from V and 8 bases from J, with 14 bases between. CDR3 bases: TGTGCCAGCAGCCAAGTATCCGGGTCCGGGGGCTACACCTTC. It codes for CASSQVSGSGGYTF.

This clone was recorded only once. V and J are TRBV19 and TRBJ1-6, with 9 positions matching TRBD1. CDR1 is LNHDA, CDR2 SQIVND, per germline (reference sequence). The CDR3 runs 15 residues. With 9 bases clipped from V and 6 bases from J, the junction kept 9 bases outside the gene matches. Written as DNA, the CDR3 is TGTGCCAGCAGAACAGGGACAGGGACTAATTCACCCCTCCACTTT. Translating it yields CASRTGTGTNSPLHF. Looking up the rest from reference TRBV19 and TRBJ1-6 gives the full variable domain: DGGITQSPKYLFRKEGQNVTLSCEQNLNHDAMYWYRQDPGQGLRLIYYSQIVNDFQKGDIAEGYSVSREKKESFPLTVTSAQKNPTAFYLCASRTGTGTNSPLHFGNGTRLTVT.

The CDR3 bases are TGTGCCAGCAGTTTTCTAGTCGGGAAGGCGGGAGAGCAGTACTTC. Its translation: CASSFLVGKAGEQYF. This rearrangement joins TRBV27 to TRBJ2-7; TRBD2 is a possible D gene (6 bases). The ends were cut back, 3 bases at V and 7 bases at J, with 19 bases in the middle. Germline V gives CDR1 MNHEY, CDR2 SMNVEV (reference sequence). The CDR3 runs to 15 residues.

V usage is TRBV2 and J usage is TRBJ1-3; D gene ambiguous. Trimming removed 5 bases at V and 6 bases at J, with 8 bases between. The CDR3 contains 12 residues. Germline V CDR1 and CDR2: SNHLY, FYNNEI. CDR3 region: CASSYTENTIYF. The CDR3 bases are TGTGCCAGCAGTTATACGGAAAACACCATATATTTT. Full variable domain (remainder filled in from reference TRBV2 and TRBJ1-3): EPEVTQTPSHQVTQMGQEVILRCVPISNHLYFYWYRQILGQKVEFLVSFYNNEISEKSEIFDDQFSVERPDGSNFTLKIRSTKLEDSAMYFCASSYTENTIYFGEGSWLTVV.

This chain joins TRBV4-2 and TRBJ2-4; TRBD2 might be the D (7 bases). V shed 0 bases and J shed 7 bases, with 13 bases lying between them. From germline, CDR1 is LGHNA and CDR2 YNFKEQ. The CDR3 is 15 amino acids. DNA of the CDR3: TGTGCCAGCAGCCAAGAGGCAGGGGAGGGGAACATTCAGTACTTC. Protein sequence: CASSQEAGEGNIQYF.

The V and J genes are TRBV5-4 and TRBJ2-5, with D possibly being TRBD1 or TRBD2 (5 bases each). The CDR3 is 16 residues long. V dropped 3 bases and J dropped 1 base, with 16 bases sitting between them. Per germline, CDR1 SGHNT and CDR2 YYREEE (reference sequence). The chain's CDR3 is CASSSQTSGSQETQYF. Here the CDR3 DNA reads TGTGCCAGCAGCTCTCAAACGTCAGGGAGCCAAGAGACCCAGTACTTC.

DNA of the CDR3: TGTGCCAGCAGTTTACAGGGGCGGGATGGCTACACCTTC. Its protein product is CASSLQGRDGYTF. The chain combines TRBV14 with TRBJ1-2; TRBD1 aligns across 7 bases. This CDR3 is built from 13 residues. V was clipped by 6 bases and J by 6 bases; unmatched bases: 7. Germline assignment: CDR1 SGHDN and CDR2 FVKESK.

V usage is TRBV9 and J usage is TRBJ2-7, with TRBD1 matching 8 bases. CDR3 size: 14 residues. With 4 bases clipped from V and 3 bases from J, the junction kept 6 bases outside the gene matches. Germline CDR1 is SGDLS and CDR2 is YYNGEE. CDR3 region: CASSPGQGGYEQYF. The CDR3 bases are TGTGCCAGCAGCCCAGGACAGGGAGGCTACGAGCAGTACTTC.

The CDR3 loop reads CASSPMGTGPGTQYF. The CDR3 DNA follows: TGTGCCAGCAGCCCCATGGGGACAGGGCCAGGGACCCAGTACTTC. This chain links TRBV11-2 with TRBJ2-5, with 9 bases fitting TRBD1. V lost 5 bases to trimming and J lost 7 bases; unmatched junction nucleotides: 11. Germline values: CDR1 SGHAT, CDR2 FQNNGV. The CDR3 extends over 15 amino acids.

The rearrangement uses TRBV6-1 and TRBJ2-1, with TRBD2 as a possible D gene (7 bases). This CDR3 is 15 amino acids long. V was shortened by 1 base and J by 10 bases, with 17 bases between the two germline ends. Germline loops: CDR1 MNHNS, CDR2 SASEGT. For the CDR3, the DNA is TGTGCCAGCAGTGAAGTTGCGGGAGTCGGACAGGAGCAGTTCTTC. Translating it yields CASSEVAGVGQEQFF.